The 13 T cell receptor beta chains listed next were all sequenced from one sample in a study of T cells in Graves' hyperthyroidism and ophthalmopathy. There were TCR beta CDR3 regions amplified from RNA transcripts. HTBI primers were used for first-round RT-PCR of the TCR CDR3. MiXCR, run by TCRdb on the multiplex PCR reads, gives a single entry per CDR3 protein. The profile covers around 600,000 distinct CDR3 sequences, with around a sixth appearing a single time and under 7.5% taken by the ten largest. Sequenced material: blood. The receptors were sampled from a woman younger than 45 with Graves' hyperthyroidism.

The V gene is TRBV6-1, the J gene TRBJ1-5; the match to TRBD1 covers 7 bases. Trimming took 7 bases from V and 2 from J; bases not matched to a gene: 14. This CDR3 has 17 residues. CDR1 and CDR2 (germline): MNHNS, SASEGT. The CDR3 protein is CASTSKFRQGGNQPQHF. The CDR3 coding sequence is TGTGCCAGCACCAGCAAGTTCCGACAGGGCGGCAATCAGCCCCAGCATTTT.

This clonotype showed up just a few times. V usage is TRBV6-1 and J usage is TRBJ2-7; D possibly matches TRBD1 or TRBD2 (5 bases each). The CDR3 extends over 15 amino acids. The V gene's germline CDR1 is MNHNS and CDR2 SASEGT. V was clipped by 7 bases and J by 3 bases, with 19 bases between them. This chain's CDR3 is CASIRGTSELYEQYF. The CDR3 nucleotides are TGTGCCAGCATTAGAGGGACCTCAGAACTCTACGAGCAGTACTTC.

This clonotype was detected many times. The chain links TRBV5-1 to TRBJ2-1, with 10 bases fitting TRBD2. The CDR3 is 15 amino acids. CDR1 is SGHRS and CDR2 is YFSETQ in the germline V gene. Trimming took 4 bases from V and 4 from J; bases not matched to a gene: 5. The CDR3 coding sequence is TGCGCCAGCAGCCTTACTAGCGGGGCATACAATGAGCAGTTCTTC. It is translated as CASSLTSGAYNEQFF.

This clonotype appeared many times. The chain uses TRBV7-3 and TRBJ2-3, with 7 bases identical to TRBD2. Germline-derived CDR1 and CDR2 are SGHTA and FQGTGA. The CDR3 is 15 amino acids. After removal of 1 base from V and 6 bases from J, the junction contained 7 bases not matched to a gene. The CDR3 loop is CASSLNPGGMDTQYF. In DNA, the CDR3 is TGTGCCAGCAGCTTAAACCCCGGGGGGATGGATACGCAGTATTTT.

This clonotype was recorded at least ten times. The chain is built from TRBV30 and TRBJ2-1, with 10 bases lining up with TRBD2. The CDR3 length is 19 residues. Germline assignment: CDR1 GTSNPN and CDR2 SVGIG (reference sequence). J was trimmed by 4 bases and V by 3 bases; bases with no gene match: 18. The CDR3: CAWRWDTLLTSGTYNEQFF. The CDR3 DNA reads TGTGCCTGGAGGTGGGACACCTTACTAACTAGCGGGACTTACAATGAGCAGTTCTTC.

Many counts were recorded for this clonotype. CDR3 nucleotides: TGTGCCAGCAGTTACGCGGTGAACACTGAAGCTTTCTTT. This translates into CASSYAVNTEAFF. V is TRBV6-5 and J is TRBJ1-1; D unresolved. The CDR3 is 13 residues long. V dropped 2 bases and J dropped 0 bases, with 4 bases sitting between them. In germline, CDR1 is MNHEY, CDR2 SVGAGI.

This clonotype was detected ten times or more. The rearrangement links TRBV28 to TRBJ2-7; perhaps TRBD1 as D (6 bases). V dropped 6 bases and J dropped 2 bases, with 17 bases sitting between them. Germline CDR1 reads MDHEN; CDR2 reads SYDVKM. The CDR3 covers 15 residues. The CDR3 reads CASREDRIGAYEQYF. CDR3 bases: TGTGCCAGCAGAGAGGACAGAATCGGGGCCTACGAGCAGTACTTC.

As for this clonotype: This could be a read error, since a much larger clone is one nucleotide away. The CDR3 DNA reads TGTGCCAGCAGGACGACAGGGTTGGATGAGCAGTTCTTC. Translated, it gives CASRTTGLDEQFF. The chain uses TRBV6-2 or TRBV6-3 and TRBJ2-1; TRBD1 matches at 7 bases. Germline V lookup: CDR1 MNHEY, CDR2 SVGEGT. This CDR3 is built from 13 residues. Trimming cost V 6 bases and J 8 bases; bases outside gene matches: 7.

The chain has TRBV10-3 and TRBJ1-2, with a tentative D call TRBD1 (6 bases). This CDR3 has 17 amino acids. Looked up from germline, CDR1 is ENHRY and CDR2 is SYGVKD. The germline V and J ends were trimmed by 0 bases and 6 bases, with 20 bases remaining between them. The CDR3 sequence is CAISESETGLSRHGYTF. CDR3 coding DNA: TGTGCCATCAGTGAGTCAGAGACAGGTCTGTCGAGGCATGGCTACACCTTC.

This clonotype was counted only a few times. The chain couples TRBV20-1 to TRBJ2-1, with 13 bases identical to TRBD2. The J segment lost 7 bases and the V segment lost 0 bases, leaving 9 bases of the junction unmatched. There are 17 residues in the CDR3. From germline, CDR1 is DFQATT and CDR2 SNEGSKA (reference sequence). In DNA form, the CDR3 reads TGCAGTGCTAGAGATCCACTAGCGGGAGGGTGGTTGAATGAGCAGTTCTTC. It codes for CSARDPLAGGWLNEQFF.

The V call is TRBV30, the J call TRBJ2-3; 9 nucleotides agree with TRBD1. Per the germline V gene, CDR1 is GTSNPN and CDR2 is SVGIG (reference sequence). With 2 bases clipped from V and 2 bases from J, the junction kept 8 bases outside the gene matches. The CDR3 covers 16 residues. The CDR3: CAWSRGTGQPTDTQYF. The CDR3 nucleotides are TGTGCCTGGAGTAGGGGGACAGGGCAACCCACAGATACGCAGTATTTT.

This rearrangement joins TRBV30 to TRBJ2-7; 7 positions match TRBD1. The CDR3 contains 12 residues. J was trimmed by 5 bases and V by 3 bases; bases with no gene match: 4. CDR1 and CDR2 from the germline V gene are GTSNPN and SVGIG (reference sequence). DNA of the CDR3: TGTGCCTGGAGCGCGACAGGGAACGAGCAGTACTTC. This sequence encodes CAWSATGNEQYF.

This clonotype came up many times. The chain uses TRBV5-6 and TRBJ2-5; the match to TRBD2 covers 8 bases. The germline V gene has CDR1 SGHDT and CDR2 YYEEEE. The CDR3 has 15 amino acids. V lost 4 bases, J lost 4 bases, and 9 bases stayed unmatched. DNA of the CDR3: TGTGCCAGCAGCGACTCTTCGGCGGGAGGAGAGACCCAGTACTTC. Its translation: CASSDSSAGGETQYF.